This is a list of T cell receptor beta chains from one sample in a study of CD8+CD57+ T cells in acquired aplastic anemia. TCRdb re-analysed the reads in MiXCR, keeping a single row per CDR3 protein. The table lists around 190,000 distinct CDR3 sequences, about 59% of them singletons, with around 32% in the top ten. The material sequenced was sorted CD4+, CD8+, or CD8+CD57+ T cells (not recorded which) from PBMCs. Receptors were obtained from a human donor in good health. Both conserved end residues are part of each CDR3. D genes are given only for firm matches. Clone size, where shown, is once, few, many, or a class for clones that have expanded.

size,D,J,V,DNA,CDR3
few,NA,TRBJ1-3,TRBV2,TGTGCCAAACAGGGCAGGGACGGAAACACCATATATTTT,CAKQGRDGNTIYF
NA,TRBD1,TRBJ1-2,TRBV2,TGTGCCAATACAGGGGGCGTACTCTATGGCTACACCTTC,CANTGGVLYGYTF
NA,TRBD1,TRBJ1-1,TRBV7-6,TGTGCCAGCAGTAATTTGGGACAGGGATTCACTGAAGCTTTCTTT,CASSNLGQGFTEAFF
NA,NA,TRBJ2-3,TRBV29-1,TGCAGCGTCAAGCTTGGGGGCCCTAGCACAGATACGCAGTATTTT,CSVKLGGPSTDTQYF
NA,NA,TRBJ2-1,TRBV7-2,TGTGCCAGCAGCTTAGCCCACAACAATGAGCAGTTCTTC,CASSLAHNNEQFF
few,NA,TRBJ2-2,TRBV24-1,TGTGCCACCAGCTTCAGACAGACCGGGGAGCTGTTTTTT,CATSFRQTGELFF
NA,NA,TRBJ2-3,TRBV9,TGTGCCAGCAGTTTAGCATTATTGGGGCAGTATTTT,CASSLALLGQYF
NA,TRBD1,TRBJ2-1,TRBV19,TGTGCCAGTAGTGTGCTCGATCGGACAGGGAGCAATGAGCAGTTCTTC,CASSVLDRTGSNEQFF
many,NA,TRBJ2-5,TRBV12-3/TRBV12-4,TGTGCCAGCAGTCCCCGGAAGTGGGGGGTCCAAGAGACCCAGTACTTC,CASSPRKWGVQETQYF
NA,NA,TRBJ2-1,TRBV10-3,TGTGCCATCACCAAGGGAGAATACAATGAGCAGTTCTTC,CAITKGEYNEQFF
many,TRBD2,TRBJ2-5,TRBV9,TGTGCCAGCAGCGATCCCGGGGAGGGCAGGGAGACCCAGTACTTC,CASSDPGEGRETQYF
NA,NA,TRBJ2-7,TRBV5-4,TGTGCCAGCAGCTTGGGACGGGAGCAGTACTTC,CASSLGREQYF
NA,TRBD1,TRBJ1-1,TRBV20-1,TGCAGTGCTATAAGACAGGGGCGTGAAGCTTTCTTT,CSAIRQGREAFF
NA,NA,TRBJ1-1,TRBV7-2,TGTGCCAGCAGCTCGGCAGGGAGGAACACTGAAGCTTTCTTT,CASSSAGRNTEAFF
NA,NA,TRBJ1-5,TRBV7-2,TGTGCCAGCAGCTTAGATAGAAAGGCCCTTCAGCCCCAGCATTTT,CASSLDRKALQPQHF
NA,NA,TRBJ1-3,TRBV2,TGTGCCAGCGGCTCTGGAAACACCATATATTTT,CASGSGNTIYF
few,TRBD2,TRBJ2-1,TRBV7-2,TGTGCCAGCAGCTCCCGGGGGGGTAATGAGCAGTTCTTC,CASSSRGGNEQFF
NA,NA,TRBJ1-2,TRBV20-1,TGCAGTGCTCCTAGCTATGGCTACACCTTC,CSAPSYGYTF
many,NA,TRBJ2-2,TRBV12-3/TRBV12-4,TGTGCCAGCAGAGACGGGCCCGCAGGCACCGGGGAGCTGTTTTTT,CASRDGPAGTGELFF
NA,NA,TRBJ2-1,TRBV2,TGTGCCAGCTTAGAAGGGGGTTACTCTCCTAGGGATGAGCAGTTCTTC,CASLEGGYSPRDEQFF
many,NA,TRBJ2-1,TRBV19,TGTGCCAGTAGTCTCTCCGGGTACAATGAGCAGTTCTTC,CASSLSGYNEQFF
NA,NA,TRBJ1-5,TRBV9,TGTGCCAGCGGACTGGAAGGCAGCAATCAGCCCCAGCATTTT,CASGLEGSNQPQHF
NA,TRBD2,TRBJ2-3,TRBV19,TGTGCCAGGGTCCCGGGAGGCCACACAGATACGCAGTATTTT,CARVPGGHTDTQYF
many,NA,TRBJ1-1,TRBV7-9,TGTGCCAGCAGCTTAGGGTACACTGAAGCTTTCTTT,CASSLGYTEAFF
many,NA,TRBJ2-7,TRBV2,TGTGCCGGCCGGACGGAGAAATACGAGCAGTACTTC,CAGRTEKYEQYF
NA,TRBD2,TRBJ2-3,TRBV2,TGTGCCACCTCTGGGAGGGGCCGAACAGATACGCAGTATTTT,CATSGRGRTDTQYF
many,NA,TRBJ1-5,TRBV7-8,TGTGCCAGCAGCTTAGAGAGGGGGGCTAGTCAGCCCCAGCATTTT,CASSLERGASQPQHF
NA,NA,TRBJ1-1,TRBV2,TGTGCCAGCAGTGAAGCGCTTAGGGGAGGGACTGAAGCTTTCTTT,CASSEALRGGTEAFF
once,NA,TRBJ1-5,TRBV28,TGTGCCAGCAGTTTATATACAGATAGCAATCAGCCCCAGCATTTT,CASSLYTDSNQPQHF
NA,TRBD1,TRBJ1-5,TRBV20-1,TGCGGTGCAGGACAGGGGAGCAATCAGCCCCAGCATTTT,CGAGQGSNQPQHF
NA,TRBD1,TRBJ1-6,TRBV15,TGTGCCACCAGCAGCAGACAGGGCGAGAATTCACCCCTCCACTTT,CATSSRQGENSPLHF
NA,NA,TRBJ1-1,TRBV24-1,TGTGCCACCAGTATGACGTCGAACACTGAAGCTTTCTTT,CATSMTSNTEAFF
NA,NA,TRBJ1-1,TRBV5-6,TGTGCCAGCAGCTCCCCGGACGGGAGGGACGGCATGAACACTGAAGCTTTCTTT,CASSSPDGRDGMNTEAFF
NA,TRBD1,TRBJ1-5,TRBV20-1,TGCAGTGCTAGAGTTCCGGGACAGGGTAGCAATCAGCCCCAGCATTTT,CSARVPGQGSNQPQHF
many,TRBD1,TRBJ2-6,TRBV7-7,TGTGCTAGCAGCCCCCGGGACAGGGATGAACCTGGGGCCAACGTCCTGACTTTC,CASSPRDRDEPGANVLTF
NA,NA,TRBJ2-5,TRBV29-1,TGCAGCGTTGGGGTTCAAGAGACCCAGTACTTC,CSVGVQETQYF
once,NA,TRBJ2-2,TRBV7-3,TGTGCCAGCAGCTGGGGCAGCACCGGGGAGCTGTTTTTT,CASSWGSTGELFF
few,NA,TRBJ1-6,TRBV10-3,TGTGCCCTACGGGAGGAGACAGGTTCACCCCTCCACTTT,CALREETGSPLHF
NA,NA,TRBJ1-1,TRBV7-2,TGTGCCAGCAGCCCCCTTCGCAACACTGAAGCTTTCTTT,CASSPLRNTEAFF
few,NA,TRBJ1-2,TRBV2,TGTGCCAGCAGTGAAGGGGTTCTCTATGGCTACACCTTC,CASSEGVLYGYTF
NA,NA,TRBJ2-1,TRBV7-3,TGTGCCGTGGGGACGAAGGACAATGAGCAGTTCTTC,CAVGTKDNEQFF
NA,TRBD1,TRBJ1-4,TRBV29-1,TGCAGCGTAGGGACAGGGGGGGATGAAAAACTGTTTTTT,CSVGTGGDEKLFF
NA,NA,TRBJ2-1,TRBV20-1,TGCAGTGCTCCAGACAGGCGAACCTACGAGCAGTTCTTC,CSAPDRRTYEQFF
NA,TRBD1,TRBJ2-7,TRBV7-3,TGTGCCAGCAGCCAAACAGGGGGTTACGAGCAGAACTTC,CASSQTGGYEQNF
NA,NA,TRBJ2-5,TRBV10-3,TGTGCCATCACCCGGAGCAACCAAGAGTCCCAGTACTTC,CAITRSNQESQYF
NA,TRBD1,TRBJ2-7,TRBV7-2,TGTGCCAGCAGGGTGGACAGGGGTCCCTACGAGCAGTACTTC,CASRVDRGPYEQYF
many,TRBD2,TRBJ2-3,TRBV6-2/TRBV6-3,TGTGCCAGCAGTTCTGCGGCGGGAGCGACAGATACGCAGTATTTT,CASSSAAGATDTQYF
NA,NA,TRBJ2-7,TRBV7-8,TGTGCCAGCAGCTTAGAAGGTTTTATCTACGAGCAGTACTTC,CASSLEGFIYEQYF
few,NA,TRBJ2-7,TRBV10-3,TGTGCCATCACGAGGGGGGGAGGGGCCTACGAGCAGTACTTC,CAITRGGGAYEQYF
NA,NA,TRBJ1-4,TRBV5-8,TGTGCCAGCAGCTTGGTGGGACACCGTGTTAATGAAAAACTGTTTTTT,CASSLVGHRVNEKLFF
NA,NA,TRBJ1-2,TRBV7-9,TGTGCCAGCAGCTTAGACGGACCGAGCTATGGCTACACCTTC,CASSLDGPSYGYTF
NA,NA,TRBJ2-7,TRBV2,TGTGCCAGCACCGGGGCAGCCCTTGCCTACGAGCAGTACTTC,CASTGAALAYEQYF
NA,NA,TRBJ1-1,TRBV10-3,TGTGCCATCAAGAATACGCAGGGCGTCTCTGAAGCTTTCTTT,CAIKNTQGVSEAFF
NA,NA,TRBJ2-2,TRBV15,TGTGCCACCAGCAGTAGACAGATCACCGGGGAGCTGTTTTTT,CATSSRQITGELFF
NA,NA,TRBJ2-7,TRBV4-1,TGCGCCAGCAGCTTGCTTAGATGGGGCGCCGGAAGCTCCTACGAGCAGTACTTC,CASSLLRWGAGSSYEQYF
many,TRBD1,TRBJ2-7,TRBV2,TGTGCCAGCAGTTTCGACAGGGGGCAAGCTGTGGCCTACGAGCAGTACTTC,CASSFDRGQAVAYEQYF
NA,NA,TRBJ2-7,TRBV5-1,TGCGCCAGCAGATTGGAGCGGCCTCACTACGAGCAGTACTTC,CASRLERPHYEQYF
many,NA,TRBJ2-3,TRBV6-4,TGTGCCAGCAGTGACTCGGGGGGGGGCCAGTATTTT,CASSDSGGGQYF
many,NA,TRBJ1-1,TRBV6-2/TRBV6-3,TGTGCCAGCAGAACACAGGGCATCGACACGAACACTGAAGCTTTCTTT,CASRTQGIDTNTEAFF